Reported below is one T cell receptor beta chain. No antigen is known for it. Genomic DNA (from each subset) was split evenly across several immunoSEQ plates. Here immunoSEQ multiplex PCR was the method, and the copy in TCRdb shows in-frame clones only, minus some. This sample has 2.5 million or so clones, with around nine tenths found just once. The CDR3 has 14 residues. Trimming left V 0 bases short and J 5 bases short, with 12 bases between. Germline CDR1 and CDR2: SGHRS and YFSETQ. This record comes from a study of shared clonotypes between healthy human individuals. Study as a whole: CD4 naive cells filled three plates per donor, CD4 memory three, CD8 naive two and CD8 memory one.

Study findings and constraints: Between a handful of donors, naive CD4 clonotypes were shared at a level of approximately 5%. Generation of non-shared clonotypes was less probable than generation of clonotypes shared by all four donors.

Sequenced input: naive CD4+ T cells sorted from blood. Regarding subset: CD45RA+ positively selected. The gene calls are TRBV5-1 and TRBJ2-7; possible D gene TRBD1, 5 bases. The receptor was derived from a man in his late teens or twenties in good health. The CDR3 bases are TGCGCCAGCAGCTTGGCGGTAGGGGTCCACGAGCAGTACTTC. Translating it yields CASSLAVGVHEQYF. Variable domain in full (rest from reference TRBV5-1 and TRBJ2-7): KAGVTQTPRYLIKTRGQQVTLSCSPISGHRSVSWYQQTPGQGLQFLFEYFSETQRNKGNFPGRFSGRQFSNSRSEMNVSTLELGDSALYLCASSLAVGVHEQYFGPGTRLTVT.